This T cell receptor (beta chain) was identified in a study of graft-versus-host responses after intestinal transplantation. Study-level information: Multivisceral, liver-intestinal, or isolated intestinal grafts were transplanted into recipients. The recipients all started with anti-thymocyte globulin induction and then took tacrolimus and steroids for 3 to 4 years.

The CDR3 consists of 13 residues. Losses at the gene ends were 4 bases for V and 4 bases for J; bases not matched to a gene: 0. Germline V CDR1 and CDR2: SGHVS, FQNEAQ. Clones were sequenced by immunoSEQ multiplex PCR, and TCRdb holds only the in-frame ones, with some missing. The sample yields some 46,000 clones, roughly 91% seen once. As regards this clone: What it binds is unknown.

General study findings and limits: Some GvH clones were seen earlier in gut or blood, suggesting intestinal origin. Early after transplant, HvG clones declined as circulating GvH clones peaked.

The clonotype comes from a human patient who received an intestinal transplant, so some T cells may come from the graft donor. The chain uses TRBV7-8 and TRBJ2-1; 8 bases match TRBD1. The sample here was PBMCs, taken approximately 740 days after a first intestinal transplant, on the day of a second. The CDR3 sequence is CASSWDRYNEQFF. CDR3 in DNA: TGTGCCAGCAGCTGGGACAGGTACAATGAGCAGTTCTTC.